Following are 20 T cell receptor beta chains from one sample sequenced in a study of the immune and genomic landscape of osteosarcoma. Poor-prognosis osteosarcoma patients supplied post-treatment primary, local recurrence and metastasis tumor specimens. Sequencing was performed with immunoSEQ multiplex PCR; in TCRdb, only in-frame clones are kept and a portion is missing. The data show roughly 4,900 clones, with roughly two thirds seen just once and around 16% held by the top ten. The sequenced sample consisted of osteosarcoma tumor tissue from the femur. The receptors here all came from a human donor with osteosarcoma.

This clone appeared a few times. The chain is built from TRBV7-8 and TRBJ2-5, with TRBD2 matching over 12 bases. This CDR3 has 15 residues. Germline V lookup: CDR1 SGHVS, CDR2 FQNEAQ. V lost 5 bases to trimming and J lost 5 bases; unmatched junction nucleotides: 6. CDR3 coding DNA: TGTGCCAGCAGCCAGACTAGCGGGAGTGCGGAGACCCAGTACTTC. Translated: CASSQTSGSAETQYF.

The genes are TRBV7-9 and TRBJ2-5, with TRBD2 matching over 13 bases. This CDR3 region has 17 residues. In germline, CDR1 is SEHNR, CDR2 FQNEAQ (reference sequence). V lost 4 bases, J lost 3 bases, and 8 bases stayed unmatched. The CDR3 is CASSSGTSGELEETQYF. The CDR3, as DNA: TGTGCCAGCAGCTCTGGGACTAGCGGGGAGCTAGAAGAGACCCAGTACTTC.

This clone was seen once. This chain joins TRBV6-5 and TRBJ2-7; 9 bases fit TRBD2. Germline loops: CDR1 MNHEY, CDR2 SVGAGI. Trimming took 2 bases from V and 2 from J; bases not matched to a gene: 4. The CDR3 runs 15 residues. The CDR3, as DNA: TGTGCCAGCAGTTACGGAGCGGGAGGTACCTACGAGCAGTACTTC. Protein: CASSYGAGGTYEQYF.

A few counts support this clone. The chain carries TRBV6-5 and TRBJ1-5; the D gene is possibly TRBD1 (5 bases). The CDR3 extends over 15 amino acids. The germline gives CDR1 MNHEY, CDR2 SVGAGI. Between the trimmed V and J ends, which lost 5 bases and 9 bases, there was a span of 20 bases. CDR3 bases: TGTGCCAGCAGTGCTTCTCTAGGTGGGGCTCGGCCCCAGCATTTT. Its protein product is CASSASLGGARPQHF.

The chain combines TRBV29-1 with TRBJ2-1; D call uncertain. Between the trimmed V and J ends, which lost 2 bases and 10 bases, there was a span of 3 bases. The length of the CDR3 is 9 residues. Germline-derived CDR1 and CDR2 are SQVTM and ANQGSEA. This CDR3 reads CSVEWEQFF. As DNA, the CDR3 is TGCAGCGTTGAATGGGAGCAGTTCTTC.

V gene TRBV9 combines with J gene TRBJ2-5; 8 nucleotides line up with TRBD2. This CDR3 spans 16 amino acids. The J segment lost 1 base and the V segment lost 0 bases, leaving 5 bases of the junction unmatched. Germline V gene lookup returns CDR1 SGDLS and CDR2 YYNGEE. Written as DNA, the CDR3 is TGTGCCAGCAGCGTAGACGGCGGGAGGATCCAAGAGACCCAGTACTTC. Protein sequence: CASSVDGGRIQETQYF.

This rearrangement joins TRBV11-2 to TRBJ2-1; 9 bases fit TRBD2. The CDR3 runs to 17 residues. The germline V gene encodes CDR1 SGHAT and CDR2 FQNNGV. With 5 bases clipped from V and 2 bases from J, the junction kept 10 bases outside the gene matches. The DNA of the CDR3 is TGTGCCAGCAGCCCCCGGGCTAGCGGGACTACCTACAATGAGCAGTTCTTC. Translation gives CASSPRASGTTYNEQFF.

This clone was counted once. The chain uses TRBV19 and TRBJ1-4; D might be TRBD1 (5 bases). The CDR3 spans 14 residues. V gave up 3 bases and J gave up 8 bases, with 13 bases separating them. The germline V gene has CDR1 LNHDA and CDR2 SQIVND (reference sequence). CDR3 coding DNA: TGTGCCAGTAGTATGGGGCAGAAGTGGGAAAAACTGTTTTTT. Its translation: CASSMGQKWEKLFF.

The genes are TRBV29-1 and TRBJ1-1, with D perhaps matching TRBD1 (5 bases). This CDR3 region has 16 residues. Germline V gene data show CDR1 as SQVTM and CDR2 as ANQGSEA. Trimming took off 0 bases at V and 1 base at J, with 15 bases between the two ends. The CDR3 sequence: CSVEDTVGGWNTEAFF. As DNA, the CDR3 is TGCAGCGTTGAAGATACCGTCGGGGGGTGGAACACTGAAGCTTTCTTT. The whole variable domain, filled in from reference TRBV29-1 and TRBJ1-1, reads SAVISQKPSRDICQRGTSLTIQCQVDSQVTMMFWYRQQPGQSLTLIATANQGSEATYESGFVIDKFPISRPNLTFSTLTVSNMSPEDSSIYLCSVEDTVGGWNTEAFFGQGTRLTVV.

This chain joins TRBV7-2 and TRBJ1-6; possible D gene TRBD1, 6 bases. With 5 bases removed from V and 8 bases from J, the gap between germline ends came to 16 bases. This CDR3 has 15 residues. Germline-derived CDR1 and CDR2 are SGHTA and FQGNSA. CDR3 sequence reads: CASSVNRDPDSPLHF. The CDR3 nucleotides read TGTGCCAGCAGCGTAAACAGGGACCCGGATTCACCCCTCCACTTT.

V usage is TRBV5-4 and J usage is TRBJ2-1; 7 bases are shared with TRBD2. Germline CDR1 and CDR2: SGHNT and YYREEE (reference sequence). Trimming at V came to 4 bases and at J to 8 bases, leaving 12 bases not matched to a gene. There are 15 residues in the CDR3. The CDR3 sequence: CASSPGTTARYEQFF. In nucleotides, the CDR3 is TGTGCCAGCAGCCCCGGGACTACGGCAAGATATGAGCAGTTCTTC.

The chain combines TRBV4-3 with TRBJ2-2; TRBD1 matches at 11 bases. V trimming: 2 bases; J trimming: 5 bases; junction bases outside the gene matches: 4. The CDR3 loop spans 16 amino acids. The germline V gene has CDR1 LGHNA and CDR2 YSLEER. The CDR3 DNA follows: TGCGCCAGCAGCCAAACATGGGACAGGGGGACCGGGGAGCTGTTTTTT. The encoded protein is CASSQTWDRGTGELFF.

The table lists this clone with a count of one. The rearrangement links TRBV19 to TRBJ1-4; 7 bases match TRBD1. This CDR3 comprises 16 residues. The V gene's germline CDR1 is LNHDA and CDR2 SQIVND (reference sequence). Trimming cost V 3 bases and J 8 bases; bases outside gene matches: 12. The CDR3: CASSIRGETGNEKLFF. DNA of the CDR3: TGTGCCAGTAGTATTAGGGGGGAGACAGGGAACGAAAAACTGTTTTTT.

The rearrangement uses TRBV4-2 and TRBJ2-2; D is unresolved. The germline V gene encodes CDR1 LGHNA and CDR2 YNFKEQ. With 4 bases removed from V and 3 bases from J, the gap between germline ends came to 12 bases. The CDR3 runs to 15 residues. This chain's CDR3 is CASSRSLWDTGELFF. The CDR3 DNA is TGTGCCAGCAGCCGTTCCCTTTGGGACACCGGGGAGCTGTTTTTT.

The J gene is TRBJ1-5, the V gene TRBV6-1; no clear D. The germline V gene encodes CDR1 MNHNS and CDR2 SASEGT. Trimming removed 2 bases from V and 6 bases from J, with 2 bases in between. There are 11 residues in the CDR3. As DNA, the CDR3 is TGTGCCAGCAGTGAATCTCAGCCCCAGCATTTT. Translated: CASSESQPQHF.

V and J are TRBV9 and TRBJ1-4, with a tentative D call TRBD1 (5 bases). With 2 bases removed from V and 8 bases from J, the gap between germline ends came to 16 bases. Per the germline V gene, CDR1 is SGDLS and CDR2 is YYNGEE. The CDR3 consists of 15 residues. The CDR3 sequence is CASSVGGTTGEKLFF. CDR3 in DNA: TGTGCCAGCAGCGTCGGAGGGACCACAGGAGAAAAACTGTTTTTT.

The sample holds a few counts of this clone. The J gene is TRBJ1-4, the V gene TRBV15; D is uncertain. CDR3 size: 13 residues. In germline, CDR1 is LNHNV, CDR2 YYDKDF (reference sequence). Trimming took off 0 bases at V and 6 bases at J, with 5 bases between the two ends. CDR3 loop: CATSRDRDEKLFF. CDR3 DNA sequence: TGTGCCACCAGCAGAGATCGGGATGAAAAACTGTTTTTT.

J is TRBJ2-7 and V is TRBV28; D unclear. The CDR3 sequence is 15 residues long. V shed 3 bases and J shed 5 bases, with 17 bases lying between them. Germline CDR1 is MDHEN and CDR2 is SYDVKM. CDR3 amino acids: CASSFASETTNEQYF. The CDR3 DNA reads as TGTGCCAGCAGTTTCGCCTCCGAGACAACCAACGAGCAGTACTTC.

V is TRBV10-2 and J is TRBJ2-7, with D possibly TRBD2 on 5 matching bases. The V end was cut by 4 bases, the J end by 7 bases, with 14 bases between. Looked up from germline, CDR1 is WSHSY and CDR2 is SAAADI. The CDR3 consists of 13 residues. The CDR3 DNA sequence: TGCGCCAGCAGTGCCCTTCGGGAAGGTGAGCAGTACTTC. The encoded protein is CASSALREGEQYF.

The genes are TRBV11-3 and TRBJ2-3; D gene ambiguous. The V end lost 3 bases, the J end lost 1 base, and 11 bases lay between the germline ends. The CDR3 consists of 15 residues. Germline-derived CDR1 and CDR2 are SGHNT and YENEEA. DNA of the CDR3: TGTGCCAGCAGCTTGGGTGTCGACGGCACAGATACGCAGTATTTT. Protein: CASSLGVDGTDTQYF.